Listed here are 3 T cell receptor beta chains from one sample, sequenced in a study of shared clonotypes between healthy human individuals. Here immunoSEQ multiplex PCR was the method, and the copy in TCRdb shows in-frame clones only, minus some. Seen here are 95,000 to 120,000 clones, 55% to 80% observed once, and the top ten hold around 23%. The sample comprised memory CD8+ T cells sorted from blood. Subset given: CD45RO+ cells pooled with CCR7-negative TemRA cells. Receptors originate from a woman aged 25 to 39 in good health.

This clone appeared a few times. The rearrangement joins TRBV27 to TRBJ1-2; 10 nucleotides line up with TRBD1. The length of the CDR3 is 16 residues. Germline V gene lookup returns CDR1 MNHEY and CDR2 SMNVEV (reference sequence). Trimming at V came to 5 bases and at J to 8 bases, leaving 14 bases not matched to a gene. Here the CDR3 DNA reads TGTGCCAGCAGTCCCCAGACAGGGGGCGGGATGATAGGCTACACCTTC. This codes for CASSPQTGGGMIGYTF.

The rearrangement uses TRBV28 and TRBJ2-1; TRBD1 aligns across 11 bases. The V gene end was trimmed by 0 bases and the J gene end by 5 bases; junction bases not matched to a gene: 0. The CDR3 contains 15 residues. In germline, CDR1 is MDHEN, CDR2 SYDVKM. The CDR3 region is CASSLWDRGHNEQFF. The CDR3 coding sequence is TGTGCCAGCAGTTTATGGGACAGGGGGCACAATGAGCAGTTCTTC.

The CDR3 nucleotides are TGTGCCAGCAGATCCCAATGGACCGGGGAGCTGTTTTTT. It yields the protein CASRSQWTGELFF. The J gene is TRBJ2-2, the V gene TRBV6-1; D remains ambiguous. Trimming removed 6 bases at V and 5 bases at J, with 10 bases between. CDR1 is MNHNS, CDR2 SASEGT, per germline. There are 13 residues in the CDR3.